Here is one T cell receptor (beta chain) with its context. What it binds is not known. The source of the sample is a study of cytomegalovirus exposure and HLA in healthy donors. Study-wide points: Reportedly, diagnosis of cytomegalovirus status by the classifier showed high specificity and sensitivity. The tendency of first-cohort TCR clusters to co-occur in the 120 validation repertoires was identified by a subsequent analysis. The study listed 164 cytomegalovirus-associated TCR beta chains.

Profiling relied on immunoSEQ multiplex PCR, and the TCRdb table lists in-frame clones only, not all of them. The profile shows 150,000 to 180,000 clones, roughly 90% of them singletons. CDR3 length: 15 residues. The germline CDR1 and CDR2 sequences are SGHTA and FQGNSA. V was pared by 2 bases and J by 6 bases, with 6 bases of the junction left unmatched. The receptor's source is a man aged 18-30 years in good health and CMV-seropositive. This chain connects TRBV7-2 to TRBJ2-3; 9 nucleotides agree with TRBD2. The sample comprised PBMCs. The CDR3 is CASSLRAGGDDTQYF. The DNA of the CDR3 is TGTGCCAGCAGCTTAAGGGCGGGGGGGGACGATACGCAGTATTTT. The whole variable domain, filled in from reference TRBV7-2 and TRBJ2-3, reads GAGVSQSPSNKVTEKGKDVELRCDPISGHTALYWYRQSLGQGLEFLIYFQGNSAPDKSGLPSDRFSAERTGGSVSTLTIQRTQQEDSAVYLCASSLRAGGDDTQYFGPGTRLTVL.